The 2 T cell receptor beta chains presented below share a single source sample, sequenced in a study of shared clonotypes between healthy human individuals. Sequencing used immunoSEQ multiplex PCR; TCRdb keeps in-frame clones, though not all of them. Of roughly 1.4 million clones detected, approximately 98.5% appear once; the ten largest clones hold roughly 0.35%. Sequencing was done on a sample of naive CD4+ T cells sorted from blood. Noted subset: CD45RA+ positively selected. These receptor sequences come from a man aged 25-40 years in good health.

The gene calls are TRBV19 and TRBJ2-5; D is uncertain. CDR3 length equals 13 residues. Between the trimmed V and J ends, which lost 6 bases and 3 bases, there was a span of 11 bases. In germline, CDR1 is LNHDA, CDR2 SQIVND (reference sequence). The CDR3 loop reads CASSGHIEETQYF. The DNA for the CDR3 is TGTGCCAGTAGCGGGCATATCGAAGAGACCCAGTACTTC.

The chain carries TRBV5-1 and TRBJ2-5; D tentatively reads TRBD1 or TRBD2 (5 bases each). CDR3 length: 14 amino acids. The germline CDR1 and CDR2 sequences are SGHRS and YFSETQ. V was cut by 4 bases and J by 1 base, with 11 bases left in between. The chain's CDR3 is CASSPGRLQETQYF. CDR3 coding DNA: TGCGCCAGCAGCCCGGGACGGCTCCAAGAGACCCAGTACTTC.